This T cell receptor beta chain came from a study of control samples from healthy donors and cancer patients. Method: immunoSEQ multiplex PCR; TCRdb's copy keeps in-frame clones and lacks some. The table includes some 170,000 clones, over 95% detected once. The trim removed 6 bases at V and 5 bases at J, leaving 7 bases unmatched. CDR1 is SNHLY, CDR2 FYNNEI, per germline. The CDR3 is 14 residues long. This sequence originates from a woman aged 25 to 39 in good health. The V and J genes are TRBV2 and TRBJ1-1; the match to TRBD1 covers 9 bases. Sequencing was done on a sample of blood. CDR3 nucleotide sequence: TGTGCCAGCAGCGGACAGGGGAGGTTGACTGAAGCTTTCTTT. It specifies CASSGQGRLTEAFF.